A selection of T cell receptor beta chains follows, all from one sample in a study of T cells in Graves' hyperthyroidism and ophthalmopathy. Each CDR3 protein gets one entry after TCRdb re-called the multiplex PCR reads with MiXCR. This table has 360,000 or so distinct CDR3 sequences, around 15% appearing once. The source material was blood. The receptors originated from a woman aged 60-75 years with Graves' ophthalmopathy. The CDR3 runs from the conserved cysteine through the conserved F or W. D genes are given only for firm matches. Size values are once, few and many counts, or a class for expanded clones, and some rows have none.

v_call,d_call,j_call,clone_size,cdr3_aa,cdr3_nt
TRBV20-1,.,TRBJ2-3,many,CSASPIRDTQYF,TGCAGTGCTAGCCCGATCAGGGATACGCAGTATTTT
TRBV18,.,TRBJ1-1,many,CASSPPSANTEAFF,TGTGCCAGCTCACCACCTTCCGCGAACACTGAAGCTTTCTTT
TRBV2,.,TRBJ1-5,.,CASSASSNNQPQHF,TGTGCCAGCAGTGCCTCAAGTAACAATCAGCCCCAGCATTTT
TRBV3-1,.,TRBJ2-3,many,CASSQDGVSDTQYF,TGTGCCAGCAGCCAAGATGGAGTCTCCGATACGCAGTATTTT
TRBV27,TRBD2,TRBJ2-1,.,CASSWTSGIYNEQFF,TGTGCCAGCAGTTGGACTAGCGGGATATACAATGAGCAGTTCTTC
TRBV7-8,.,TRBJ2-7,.,CASSLSRGGYEQYF,TGTGCCAGCAGCTTAAGTCGGGGAGGCTACGAGCAGTACTTC
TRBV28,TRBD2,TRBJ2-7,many,CASTLAGGRNEQYF,TGTGCCAGCACTTTAGCGGGAGGAAGAAACGAGCAGTACTTC
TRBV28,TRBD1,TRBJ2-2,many,CASSPGSGTGPGPGELFF,TGTGCCAGCAGTCCAGGATCCGGGACAGGACCCGGGCCCGGGGAGCTGTTTTTT
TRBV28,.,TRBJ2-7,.,CASSGRDLTYEQYF,TGTGCCAGCAGTGGACGGGACTTGACCTACGAGCAGTACTTC
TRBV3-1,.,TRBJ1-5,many,CASSEGSNQPQHF,TGTGCCAGCAGCGAGGGGAGCAATCAGCCCCAGCATTTT
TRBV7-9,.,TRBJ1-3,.,CASSPWGDGGNTIYF,TGTGCCAGCAGCCCCTGGGGGGACGGAGGAAACACCATATATTTT
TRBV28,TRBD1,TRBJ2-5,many,CASSRTGGRETQYF,TGTGCCAGCAGTAGGACAGGGGGCCGTGAGACCCAGTACTTC
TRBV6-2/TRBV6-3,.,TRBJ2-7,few,CASSLNEPPSYEQYF,TGTGCCAGCAGTCTAAACGAACCTCCCTCCTACGAGCAGTACTTC
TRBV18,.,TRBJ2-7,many,CASNDLLGGEQYF,TGTGCCAGCAACGATCTACTAGGTGGCGAGCAGTACTTC
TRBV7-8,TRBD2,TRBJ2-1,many,CASSWGTKGLAGGNYNEQFF,TGTGCCAGCAGCTGGGGAACAAAGGGACTAGCGGGAGGAAACTACAATGAGCAGTTCTTC
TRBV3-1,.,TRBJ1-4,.,CASSSSSSNEKLFF,TGTGCCAGCAGCAGCAGCTCTTCTAATGAAAAACTGTTTTTT
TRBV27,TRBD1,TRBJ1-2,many,CASSSYPDRANYGYTF,TGTGCCAGCAGTTCTTACCCGGACAGGGCTAACTATGGCTACACCTTC
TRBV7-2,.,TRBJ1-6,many,CASSPPRESQGSYNSPLHF,TGTGCCAGCAGCCCCCCCAGGGAAAGCCAGGGCTCCTATAATTCACCCCTCCACTTT
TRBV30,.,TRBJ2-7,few,CAWSVPGTAYEQYF,TGTGCCTGGAGTGTACCCGGGACGGCCTACGAGCAGTACTTC
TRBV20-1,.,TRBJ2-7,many,CSAAVGEGEQYF,TGCAGTGCTGCGGTAGGAGAAGGCGAGCAGTACTTC
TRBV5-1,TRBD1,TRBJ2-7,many,CASSSSGQGDEQYF,TGCGCCAGCAGCTCCTCGGGACAGGGGGACGAGCAGTACTTC
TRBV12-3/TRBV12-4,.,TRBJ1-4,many,CASSSPFSGEKLFF,TGTGCCAGCAGTTCCCCCTTTTCGGGAGAAAAACTGTTTTTT
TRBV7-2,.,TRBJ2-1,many,CASSYLRTNEQFF,TGTGCCAGCAGCTACCTACGGACCAATGAGCAGTTCTTC
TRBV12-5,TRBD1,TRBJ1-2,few,CASGLARGPYGYTF,TGTGCTAGTGGTTTGGCCAGGGGGCCCTATGGCTACACCTTC
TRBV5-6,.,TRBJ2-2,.,CASSLVQRRWAGELFF,TGTGCCAGCAGCTTGGTTCAAAGGAGGTGGGCCGGGGAGCTGTTTTTT
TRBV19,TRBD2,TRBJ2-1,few,CASRRGLDQNEQFF,TGTGCCAGCCGCCGGGGACTAGACCAAAATGAGCAGTTCTTC
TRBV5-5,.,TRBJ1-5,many,CASSSRDPGNQPQHF,TGTGCCAGCAGCAGCCGGGACCCTGGCAATCAGCCCCAGCATTTT
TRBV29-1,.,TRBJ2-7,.,CSVEVRNPYEQYF,TGCAGCGTTGAAGTCAGAAATCCCTACGAGCAGTACTTC
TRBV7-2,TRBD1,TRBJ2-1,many,CASSYPGQGGNEQFF,TGTGCCAGCAGCTATCCTGGACAGGGGGGTAATGAGCAGTTCTTC
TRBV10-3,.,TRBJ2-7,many,CATHREGSYEQYF,TGTGCCACGCACAGGGAGGGGTCCTACGAGCAGTACTTC
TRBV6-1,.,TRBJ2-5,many,CASRELGGGEETQYF,TGTGCCAGCAGGGAATTGGGGGGCGGGGAAGAGACCCAGTACTTC
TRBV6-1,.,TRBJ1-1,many,CASTPNLAEAFF,TGTGCCAGCACCCCTAACCTGGCGGAAGCTTTCTTT
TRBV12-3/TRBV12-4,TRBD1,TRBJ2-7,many,CASSDPGQGSHEQYF,TGTGCCAGCAGTGACCCGGGACAGGGGTCCCACGAGCAGTACTTC
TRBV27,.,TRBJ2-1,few,CASSFPRGEQFF,TGTGCCAGCAGTTTCCCCCGGGGGGAGCAGTTCTTC
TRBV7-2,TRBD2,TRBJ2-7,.,CASSLGLAGAQSYEQYF,TGTGCCAGCAGCTTGGGACTAGCGGGGGCACAGTCCTACGAGCAGTACTTC
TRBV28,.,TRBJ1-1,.,CASSFGPANTEAFF,TGTGCCAGCAGTTTCGGGCCAGCTAACACTGAAGCTTTCTTT
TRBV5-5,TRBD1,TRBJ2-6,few,CASRTRTGGFVRGANVLTF,TGTGCCAGCAGAACCCGGACAGGGGGCTTTGTACGTGGGGCCAACGTCCTGACTTTC
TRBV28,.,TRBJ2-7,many,CASSLGLHTSSYEQYF,TGTGCCAGCAGTTTAGGACTCCACACTTCCTCCTACGAGCAGTACTTC
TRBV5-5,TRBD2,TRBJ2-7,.,CASSLEGFALAGVQYF,TGTGCCAGCAGCTTAGAAGGTTTCGCACTAGCGGGGGTGCAGTACTTC
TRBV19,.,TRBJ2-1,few,CASSPVGPPDEQFF,TGTGCCAGTAGTCCCGTCGGGCCCCCTGATGAGCAGTTCTTC
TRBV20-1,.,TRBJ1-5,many,CSARGQGTYSNQPQHF,TGCAGTGCTAGAGGTCAGGGTACATATAGCAATCAGCCCCAGCATTTT
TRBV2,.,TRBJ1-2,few,CASSEQGGGFNYGYTF,TGTGCCAGCAGTGAACAGGGAGGGGGGTTTAACTATGGCTACACCTTC